This entry is about one TCR beta chain. This clone has more than one count but fewer than ten. The antigen it recognizes is unknown. No qualities accompany the bases; no much larger clone lies one base away. For sequencing of the TCRbeta CDR3 region, genomic DNA was extracted from the sorted cells. The immunoSEQ Assay was used for sequencing of TCRbeta CDR3 regions. TCRdb re-hosts the immuneACCESS table, in-frame sequences only. Its copies lack some clones; in the studies checked, an unresolved V gene accounts for under half of them, and the cause for the rest is not known. A total of under 90,000 clones appear in this sample, over 75% of them only once. The top ten clones comprise more than 0.75% of the sample. The data were obtained in a study of OX40 agonist ivuxolimab in advanced cancers. Describing the broader study: Ivuxolimab was a fully human IgG2 agonistic monoclonal antibody targeting the costimulatory receptor OX40 (CD134). Intravenous ivuxolimab was administered to patients every 2 weeks at six dose levels: 0.01, 0.1, 0.3, 1.5, 3 and 10 mg/kg. Among the approximately 50 dose-escalation patients, around 20 had hepatocellular carcinoma, 15 melanoma, 9 renal cell carcinoma and 9 head and neck cancer. In the dose-escalation cohort, 82.7% of patients were male, and the mean age was about 55 years, with a range of 23 to 79. Prior anti-PD-1, anti-PD-L1 or anti-CTLA-4 therapy was permitted, and checkpoint inhibitors had been received by roughly 40% of dose-escalation patients. Partial responses occurred in three dose-escalation patients: two with cutaneous melanoma and one with hepatocellular carcinoma. The point of sequencing TCRbeta in the periphery was to test whether ivuxolimab changed TCR sequence diversity and drove clonal T-cell expansion. The paper reports the monotherapy dose-escalation portion (N = 52 patients) of the phase I ivuxolimab trial. General findings and caveats noted by the study authors: In the 0.1-3.0 mg/kg groups, partial responders had among the lowest normalized peripheral clonal expansion, particularly in CD8+ T cells. After ivuxolimab, expanded clones were on average more numerous among CD8+ T cells than among CD4+ T cells. Low levels of normalized T-cell clonal expansion were also seen in some nonresponding patients. The antigen specificity of the peripheral T cells that underwent clonal expansion was not determined. At doses from 0.1 to 3.0 mg/kg, clonal expansion was seen in both CD4+ and CD8+ blood T cells between baseline and week 6.

V ends up 8 bases short and J 3 bases short, with an unmatched junction base count of 10. The CDR1 and CDR2 encoded by the germline V gene (reference sequence) are SGHNT and YYREEE. Reading from cysteine to phenylalanine, the CDR3 counts 15 amino acids. The entry retains the CDR3 DNA only, 45 bases that are in frame from base 1. Patients with autoimmune disease history or receiving systemic immunosuppression were excluded from the trial. Peripheral blood for TCR sequencing was collected from all dose cohorts at baseline, on cycle 4 day 1, and on cycle 7 day 1. Samples came from an open-label, multicenter, first-in-human phase I dose-escalation trial of ivuxolimab. Adults with locally advanced or metastatic head and neck squamous cell, hepatocellular, melanoma or renal cell carcinoma were enrolled in the trial. Before TCR sequencing, CD4+ T cells and CD8+ T cells from peripheral blood were sorted into separate populations.

The TCR was taken from an adult with an advanced solid tumor such as melanoma, head and neck, liver or kidney cancer. The V and J genes are TRBV5-4 and TRBJ1-5, with TRBD1 identical over 8 junction bases. This specimen was CD4+ or CD8+ T cells sorted from blood, taken in a trial of the OX40 agonist ivuxolimab. The CDR3 protein sequence reads: CASLKGDRFNQPQHF. In nucleotides, the sequence is TGTGCCAGTTTAAAAGGGGACAGGTTCAATCAGCCCCAGCATTTT. Beyond the CDR3, the reference TRBV5-4 and TRBJ1-5 genes provide the residues; the full variable domain reads: ETGVTQSPTHLIKTRGQQVTLRCSSQSGHNTVSWYQQALGQGPQFIFQYYREEENGRGNFPPRFSGLQFPNYSSELNVNALELDDSALYLCASLKGDRFNQPQHFGDGTRLSIL.